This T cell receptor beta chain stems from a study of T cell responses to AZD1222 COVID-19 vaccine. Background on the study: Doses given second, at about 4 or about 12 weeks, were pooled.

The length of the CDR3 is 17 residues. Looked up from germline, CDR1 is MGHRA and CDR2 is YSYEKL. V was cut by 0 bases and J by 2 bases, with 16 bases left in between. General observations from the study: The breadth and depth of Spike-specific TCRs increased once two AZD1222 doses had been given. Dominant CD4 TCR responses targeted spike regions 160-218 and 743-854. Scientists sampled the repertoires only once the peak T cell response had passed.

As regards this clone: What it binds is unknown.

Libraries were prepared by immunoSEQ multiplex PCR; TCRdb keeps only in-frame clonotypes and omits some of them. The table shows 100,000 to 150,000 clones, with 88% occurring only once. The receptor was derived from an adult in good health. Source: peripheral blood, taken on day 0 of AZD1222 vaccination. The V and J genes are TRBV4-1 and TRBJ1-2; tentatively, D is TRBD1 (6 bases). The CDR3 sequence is CASSQDPWAGGNYGYTF. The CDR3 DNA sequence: TGCGCCAGCAGCCAAGATCCCTGGGCGGGGGGCAACTATGGCTACACCTTC.